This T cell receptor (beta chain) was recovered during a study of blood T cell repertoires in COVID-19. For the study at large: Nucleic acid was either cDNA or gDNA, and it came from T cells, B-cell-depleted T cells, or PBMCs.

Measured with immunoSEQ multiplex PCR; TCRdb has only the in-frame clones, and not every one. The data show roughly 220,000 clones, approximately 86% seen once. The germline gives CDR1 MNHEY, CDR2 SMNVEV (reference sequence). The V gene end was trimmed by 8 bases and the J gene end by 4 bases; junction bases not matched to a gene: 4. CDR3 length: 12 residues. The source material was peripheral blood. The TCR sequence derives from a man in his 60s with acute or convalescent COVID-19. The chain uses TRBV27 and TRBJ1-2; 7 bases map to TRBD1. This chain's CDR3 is CASRDRTYGYTF. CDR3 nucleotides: TGTGCCAGCCGGGACAGAACCTATGGCTACACCTTC.